These 27 T cell receptor beta chains were sequenced from one sample in a study of CD8 T cells in ankylosing spondylitis. TCRdb redid the calling of the 5' RACE reads with MiXCR, one entry per CDR3 protein. The table lists about 310,000 distinct CDR3 sequences, less than 25% of them singletons, with roughly 3.6% in the top ten. The sample comprised blood, either unsorted or a sorted T cell fraction (not recorded which). These receptors all come from a female donor with ankylosing spondylitis or in good health (not recorded which).

The genes are TRBV28 and TRBJ2-3; no firm D call. Trimming cost V 2 bases and J 0 bases, with 6 bases left between them. This CDR3 region has 14 residues. Germline CDR1 and CDR2: MDHEN and SYDVKM. CDR3 bases: TGTGCCAGCAGTTTAATCGGGAGCACAGATACGCAGTATTTT. Protein product: CASSLIGSTDTQYF.

In this sample, this clonotype turned up many times. The chain employs TRBV12-3 or TRBV12-4 and TRBJ1-1, with unresolved D. The V gene lost 2 bases and the J gene lost 2 bases, with 18 bases spanning the gap. The CDR3 contains 17 residues. The CDR3 DNA reads TGTGCCAGCAGTTTAATGACACCGACGGAGGGTAACACTGAAGCTTTCTTT. It encodes CASSLMTPTEGNTEAFF.

V usage is TRBV5-5 and J usage is TRBJ1-6; D might be TRBD1 (6 bases). CDR1 is SGHKS, CDR2 YYEKEE, per germline (reference sequence). This CDR3 region has 13 residues. The ends were cut back, 4 bases at V and 11 bases at J, with 13 bases in the middle. In DNA form, the CDR3 reads TGTGCCAGCAGCCAACAGGGTTCACCACCCCTCCACTTT. It translates to CASSQQGSPPLHF. The variable domain in full, completed from reference TRBV5-5 and TRBJ1-6, reads DAGVTQSPTHLIKTRGQQVTLRCSPISGHKSVSWYQQVLGQGPQFIFQYYEKEERGRGNFPDRFSARQFPNYSSELNVNALLLGDSALYLCASSQQGSPPLHFGNGTRLTVT.

This clonotype has only a few counts. The chain recombines TRBV7-8 with TRBJ1-6; TRBD1 matches 9 bases. This CDR3 comprises 14 residues. Germline V gives CDR1 SGHVS, CDR2 FQNEAQ. V shed 5 bases and J 8 bases; nucleotides not matched to a gene: 4. The CDR3, as DNA: TGTGCCAGCAGCGTGGGACAGGGCGATTCACCCCTCCACTTT. It codes for CASSVGQGDSPLHF.

The genes are TRBV7-2 and TRBJ2-5, with 7 bases aligning to TRBD2. The V segment lost 3 bases and the J segment 5 bases; nucleotides outside the gene matches: 3. Germline-derived CDR1 and CDR2 are SGHTA and FQGNSA. CDR3 length equals 13 residues. The CDR3 sequence is CASSFTSAETQYF. In DNA, the CDR3 is TGTGCCAGCAGCTTCACTAGCGCGGAGACCCAGTACTTC. The full variable domain, with the rest looked up from reference TRBV7-2 and TRBJ2-5, is GAGVSQSPSNKVTEKGKDVELRCDPISGHTALYWYRQSLGQGLEFLIYFQGNSAPDKSGLPSDRFSAERTGGSVSTLTIQRTQQEDSAVYLCASSFTSAETQYFGPGTRLLVL.

V usage is TRBV12-5 and J usage is TRBJ2-1; D remains ambiguous. Germline values: CDR1 LGHNT, CDR2 FRNRAP. The CDR3 is 11 residues long. V lost 7 bases and J lost 9, with 10 bases in between. CDR3 DNA: TGTGCTAGTGCCTTTGTCGGTGAGCAGTTCTTC. Its protein product is CASAFVGEQFF.

The chain recombines TRBV7-3 with TRBJ1-1; 9 nucleotides align to TRBD1. Germline values: CDR1 SGHTA, CDR2 FQGTGA. The CDR3 is 14 residues long. Losses at the gene ends were 3 bases for V and 4 bases for J; bases not matched to a gene: 3. CDR3 DNA: TGTGCCAGCAGCTTCCAGGGACAGGGCACTGAAGCTTTCTTT. Encoded protein: CASSFQGQGTEAFF.

A few counts support this clonotype. The DNA of the CDR3 is TGCAGTGCCCAGAGCGCCGGGAATCAGCCCCAGCATTTT. Protein: CSAQSAGNQPQHF. This chain connects TRBV20-1 to TRBJ1-5; D is unresolved. The CDR3 spans 13 residues. Trimming stripped 6 bases from V and 4 bases from J, with 13 bases between. Germline CDR1 and CDR2: DFQATT and SNEGSKA (reference sequence).

The CDR3 DNA is TGTGCCAGCAGCGAATTGGACAGGGCCTACGAGCAGTACTTC. Protein sequence: CASSELDRAYEQYF. The rearrangement links TRBV9 to TRBJ2-7; 8 bases agree with TRBD1. CDR3 size: 14 residues. From germline, CDR1 is SGDLS and CDR2 YYNGEE. The V gene end was trimmed by 3 bases and the J gene end by 2 bases; junction bases not matched to a gene: 4.

The chain joins TRBV7-2 to TRBJ2-5, with 7 bases lining up with TRBD1. The CDR3 is 14 amino acids. The germline V gene has CDR1 SGHTA and CDR2 FQGNSA. The V gene end was trimmed by 5 bases and the J gene end by 5 bases; junction bases not matched to a gene: 8. CDR3: CASSRSRGRETQYF. The CDR3 DNA sequence: TGTGCCAGCAGCCGTTCGAGGGGGCGGGAGACCCAGTACTTC.

In its sample, this clonotype was seen a few times. The chain employs TRBV30 and TRBJ1-4, with D possibly matching TRBD1 (5 bases). The CDR3 runs 14 residues. Deletions cut 0 bases from V and 3 bases from J, with 8 bases between. Per germline, CDR1 GTSNPN and CDR2 SVGIG (reference sequence). CDR3 DNA: TGTGCCTGGAGTGTAAGACAGCCTAATGAAAAACTGTTTTTT. The encoded protein is CAWSVRQPNEKLFF.

This clonotype came up many times. The chain has TRBV29-1 and TRBJ2-1; weak D call: TRBD2 (6 bases). This CDR3 is 13 amino acids long. Trimming shortened V by 8 bases and J by 8 bases, and 19 bases separated the two germline ends. In germline, CDR1 is SQVTM, CDR2 ANQGSEA. CDR3 residues: CSSKGRMRHEQFF. The CDR3 region has the DNA TGCAGCTCCAAGGGGAGGATGCGCCATGAGCAGTTCTTC.

This clonotype was seen more than once but under ten times. This chain connects TRBV12-3 or TRBV12-4 to TRBJ2-5; TRBD1 matches 10 bases. This CDR3 comprises 16 residues. The V segment lost 2 bases and the J segment 5 bases; nucleotides outside the gene matches: 8. In DNA, the CDR3 is TGTGCCAGCAGTTTAAGTAGGGGACAGGGGCCGGAGACCCAGTACTTC. This translates into CASSLSRGQGPETQYF.

This clonotype was recorded a few times. The rearrangement links TRBV29-1 to TRBJ1-1; the D gene is possibly TRBD1 (5 bases). Trimming cost V 7 bases and J 1 base, with 10 bases left between them. CDR1 and CDR2 from the germline V gene are SQVTM and ANQGSEA. This CDR3 has 12 residues. DNA of the CDR3: TGCAGCGCCGCCACAGGGAACACTGAAGCTTTCTTT. It yields the protein CSAATGNTEAFF.

The gene calls are TRBV27 and TRBJ1-1; D might be TRBD1 (6 bases). Trimming removed 3 bases at V and 0 bases at J, with 14 bases between. Germline V gives CDR1 MNHEY, CDR2 SMNVEV (reference sequence). The CDR3 loop spans 16 amino acids. In nucleotides, the CDR3 is TGTGCCAGCAGTTTGGTGGGACAACGAGTGAACACTGAAGCTTTCTTT. Amino acid sequence: CASSLVGQRVNTEAFF.

This clonotype was observed a handful of times. The chain combines TRBV20-1 with TRBJ2-7, with D possibly being TRBD2 (6 bases). The V gene's germline CDR1 is DFQATT and CDR2 SNEGSKA (reference sequence). V was pared by 5 bases and J by 0 bases, with 11 bases between. The CDR3 spans 13 residues. DNA for the CDR3: TGCAGTGCTGGGGGACTTCTCTCCTACGAGCAGTACTTC. Translation: CSAGGLLSYEQYF.

The chain recombines TRBV4-3 with TRBJ1-2; a weak D match, TRBD1 (5 bases). Trimming removed 0 bases at V and 6 bases at J, with 14 bases between. The CDR3 is 15 amino acids. The germline V gene has CDR1 LGHNA and CDR2 YSLEER. CDR3 DNA: TGCGCCAGCAGCCAAGATTTTGGGGGGATCCATGGCTACACCTTC. Translation gives CASSQDFGGIHGYTF.

This chain's CDR3 is CASSFREQETQYF. CDR3 bases: TGCGCCAGCAGCTTCCGGGAGCAAGAGACCCAGTACTTC. The chain recombines TRBV5-1 with TRBJ2-5; TRBD2 is a possible D gene (6 bases). The CDR3 extends over 13 amino acids. Germline assignment: CDR1 SGHRS and CDR2 YFSETQ. V lost 2 bases and J 2 bases, leaving 7 bases between the germline ends.

This clonotype came up a few times. J is TRBJ2-3 and V is TRBV20-1; weak D call: TRBD2 (5 bases). Trimming stripped 0 bases from V and 5 bases from J, with 12 bases between. Germline CDR1 is DFQATT and CDR2 is SNEGSKA (reference sequence). The CDR3 loop spans 14 amino acids. In nucleotides, the CDR3 is TGCAGTGCTAGAGATCTCTGGCGGGTAGATACGCAGTATTTT. It encodes CSARDLWRVDTQYF.

The V call is TRBV27, the J call TRBJ2-7; D might be TRBD2 (6 bases). Germline assignment: CDR1 MNHEY and CDR2 SMNVEV (reference sequence). The CDR3 covers 14 residues. The ends were cut back, 3 bases at V and 2 bases at J, with 11 bases in the middle. CDR3 nucleotides: TGTGCCAGCAGTTTTAGTTGGGAGGCCTACGAGCAGTACTTC. Its translation: CASSFSWEAYEQYF.

The table lists this clonotype with a few counts. The V gene is TRBV12-3 or TRBV12-4, the J gene TRBJ2-3, with a weak D call TRBD2 (5 bases). The V gene lost 7 bases and the J gene lost 3 bases, with 17 bases spanning the gap. This CDR3 region has 15 residues. CDR3 sequence: CASNRIGGVTDTQYF. In nucleotides, the CDR3 is TGTGCCAGCAATCGGATCGGAGGCGTAACAGATACGCAGTATTTT.

This clonotype was seen only a few times. This chain uses TRBV19 with TRBJ2-1; D assignment may be TRBD1 or TRBD2 (6 bases each). Germline lookup yields CDR1 LNHDA and CDR2 SQIVND (reference sequence). CDR3 length equals 15 residues. V lost 5 bases to trimming and J lost 4 bases, with 15 bases between them. The CDR3 spells CASSPRGGVYNEQFF. CDR3 nucleotides: TGTGCCAGTAGTCCCAGGGGAGGCGTATACAATGAGCAGTTCTTC.

This chain connects TRBV10-3 to TRBJ2-5; 12 bases agree with TRBD2. The CDR3 has 14 residues. In germline, CDR1 is ENHRY, CDR2 SYGVKD. The trim removed 4 bases at V and 4 bases at J, leaving 1 base unmatched. The CDR3 sequence is CAISGGLAGETQYF. Here the CDR3 DNA reads TGTGCCATCAGTGGGGGACTAGCGGGAGAGACCCAGTACTTC.

In this sample, this clonotype turned up a few times. CDR3 sequence reads: CASSVAAATSYEQYF. The CDR3 bases are TGTGCCAGCAGTGTGGCGGCGGCGACCTCCTACGAGCAGTACTTC. V is TRBV27 and J is TRBJ2-7; D remains ambiguous. Trimming pared 5 bases from V and 0 bases from J, leaving 14 bases between. Germline V CDR1 and CDR2: MNHEY, SMNVEV (reference sequence). The CDR3 is 15 amino acids.

The V call is TRBV6-5, the J call TRBJ1-1; TRBD1 is a possible D gene (5 bases). Deletions cut 3 bases from V and 2 bases from J, with 10 bases between. This CDR3 region has 14 residues. CDR1 MNHEY and CDR2 SVGAGI come from the germline V gene. The CDR3 loop reads CASSYRGINTEAFF. DNA of the CDR3: TGTGCCAGCAGTTATAGGGGTATCAACACTGAAGCTTTCTTT.

This clonotype was counted between two and nine times. The chain couples TRBV5-4 to TRBJ2-7, with a tentative D call TRBD1 (5 bases). The CDR3 has 14 amino acids. CDR1 is SGHNT, CDR2 YYREEE, per germline (reference sequence). V was clipped by 0 bases and J by 2 bases, with 9 bases between them. The CDR3 bases are TGTGCCAGCAGCTTGGGCAGGGCTCCCTACGAGCAGTACTTC. It codes for CASSLGRAPYEQYF.

This clonotype came up a few times. This chain connects TRBV6-1 to TRBJ2-7; 7 bases fit TRBD1. CDR1 MNHNS and CDR2 SASEGT come from the germline V gene. The CDR3 has 14 residues. V dropped 5 bases and J dropped 7; count of bases not matched to a gene: 11. The chain's CDR3 is CASSLGDSLVEQYF. The DNA for the CDR3 is TGTGCCAGCAGTCTTGGGGACAGCTTGGTGGAGCAGTACTTC.